A single sample gave rise to the 16 T cell receptor beta chains below, sequenced in a study of T cell repertoires in cytomegalovirus infection. These receptors' targets are unknown. MiXCR, applied by TCRdb to the reads, yields one record per CDR3 protein. The data show 200,000 or so distinct CDR3 sequences, around two fifths seen once. The material was CD8+ T cells from cultured PBMCs, obtained from culture after CMV antigen stimulation. The receptor set was obtained from a human donor in good health (CMV status not recorded). Some clones in this sample may be carry-over from other donors' samples.

The table lists this clonotype with a few counts. The chain couples TRBV9 to TRBJ2-7; D unclear. V was cut by 4 bases and J by 3 bases, with 20 bases left in between. Germline CDR1 SGDLS, CDR2 YYNGEE. The CDR3 is 16 amino acids. In nucleotides, the CDR3 is TGTGCCAGCAGCACAGAGACGGGCCCCGGGTTCTACGAGCAGTACTTC. Translated, it gives CASSTETGPGFYEQYF.

In regard to this clonotype: Since the CDR3 does not end with the conserved phenylalanine or tryptophan, this likely comes from a read error. J is TRBJ2-1 and V is TRBV29-1; the match to TRBD2 covers 15 bases. Losses at the gene ends were 1 base for V and 2 bases for J; bases not matched to a gene: 3. CDR3 length: 17 residues. From germline, CDR1 is SQVTM and CDR2 ANQGSEA. The CDR3 is CSVEGTSGRATYNEQFL. The CDR3 region has the DNA TGCAGCGTTGAAGGGACTAGCGGGAGGGCAACCTACAATGAGCAGTTCCTC.

The chain joins TRBV6-1 to TRBJ2-1, with a possible D match to TRBD2 (5 bases). Trimming removed 6 bases from V and 8 bases from J, with 14 bases in between. Germline loops: CDR1 MNHNS, CDR2 SASEGT. This CDR3 has 13 amino acids. The CDR3 bases are TGTGCCAGCAGCTCCCTGAGGGCGGATGAGCAGTTCTTC. It translates to CASSSLRADEQFF.

The chain links TRBV5-1 to TRBJ2-2; 7 positions match TRBD2. In germline, CDR1 is SGHRS, CDR2 YFSETQ. This CDR3 spans 16 amino acids. V shed 7 bases, J shed 1 base, and the junction held 10 bases outside the gene matches. The chain's CDR3 is CASAWLAAENTGELFF. The CDR3 DNA reads TGCGCCAGCGCCTGGCTAGCGGCAGAGAACACCGGGGAGCTGTTTTTT.

The V and J genes are TRBV5-1 and TRBJ2-5, with a tentative D call TRBD1 (7 bases). The germline V and J ends were trimmed by 4 bases and 4 bases, with 14 bases remaining between them. From germline, CDR1 is SGHRS and CDR2 YFSETQ. CDR3 size: 14 residues. The CDR3 sequence: CASSTYRGGETQYF. The CDR3 DNA is TGCGCCAGCAGCACCTACAGGGGAGGAGAGACCCAGTACTTC.

This clonotype was seen a few times. This chain uses TRBV7-9 with TRBJ2-2; maybe TRBD2 (6 bases). V lost 7 bases, J lost 8 bases, and 11 bases lay in between. The CDR3 contains 12 residues. The V gene's germline CDR1 is SEHNR and CDR2 FQNEAQ (reference sequence). In nucleotides, the CDR3 is TGTGCCAGCACCACAGGAGGGGGGGAGCTGTTTTTT. Its translation is CASTTGGGELFF.

The J gene is TRBJ2-7, the V gene TRBV6-5; no definite D call. CDR3 length: 16 residues. With 0 bases removed from V and 1 base from J, the gap between germline ends came to 13 bases. Germline-derived CDR1 and CDR2 are MNHEY and SVGAGI. CDR3 in amino acids: CASSYSSGVRSYEQYF. In nucleotides, the CDR3 is TGTGCCAGCAGTTACTCATCTGGGGTAAGGTCCTACGAGCAGTACTTC.

The chain joins TRBV7-3 to TRBJ2-1, with D hard to call. V lost 5 bases to trimming and J lost 5 bases, with 16 bases between them. The CDR3 sequence is 15 residues long. The germline V gene has CDR1 SGHTA and CDR2 FQGTGA. The CDR3 DNA sequence: TGTGCCAGCAGCCATACCTGGGCCCCGGACAATGAGCAGTTCTTC. It is translated as CASSHTWAPDNEQFF.

CDR3 nucleotide sequence: TGTGCCAGCAGCAACGGACGGATTAGCAATCAGCCCCAGCATTTT. Its protein is CASSNGRISNQPQHF. The V and J genes are TRBV7-6 and TRBJ1-5, with unresolved D. The CDR3 spans 15 residues. CDR1 SGHVS and CDR2 FNYEAQ come from the germline V gene. The V end was cut by 5 bases, the J end by 0 bases, with 11 bases between.

The chain combines TRBV24-1 with TRBJ2-5; 8 bases line up with TRBD1. Germline values: CDR1 KGHDR, CDR2 SFDVKD. This CDR3 has 15 amino acids. V was pared by 2 bases and J by 1 base, with 2 bases of the junction left unmatched. This chain's CDR3 is CATSDSGQAQETQYF. CDR3 DNA: TGTGCCACCAGTGATTCGGGACAGGCCCAAGAGACCCAGTACTTC.

This clonotype was detected only a few times. The chain employs TRBV6-5 and TRBJ1-1; weak D call: TRBD1 (6 bases). The CDR3 is 12 amino acids. V lost 2 bases, J lost 6 bases, and 7 bases lay in between. Germline CDR1 and CDR2: MNHEY and SVGAGI. This CDR3 is CASSYGTSEAFF. The CDR3, as DNA: TGTGCCAGCAGTTACGGGACATCTGAAGCTTTCTTT.

The chain is built from TRBV3-1 and TRBJ2-1; either TRBD1 or TRBD2 may supply D (6 bases each). Trimming took off 5 bases at V and 2 bases at J, with 13 bases between the two ends. Germline lookup yields CDR1 LGHDT and CDR2 YNNKEL (reference sequence). The CDR3 runs 15 residues. CDR3 protein: CASSLHGGTYNEQFF. The CDR3 coding sequence is TGTGCCAGCAGCTTACACGGGGGCACCTACAATGAGCAGTTCTTC.

J is TRBJ2-6 and V is TRBV9; D unresolved. The CDR3 contains 12 residues. The V and J ends lost 7 bases and 1 base respectively, with 3 bases between them. Germline-derived CDR1 and CDR2 are SGDLS and YYNGEE. CDR3 coding DNA: TGTGCCAGCGCGTCTGGGGCCAACGTCCTGACTTTC. It translates to CASASGANVLTF.

This clonotype was counted only a few times. The V and J genes are TRBV23-1 and TRBJ2-5; D is possibly TRBD1 (6 bases). TRBV23-1 is reported as an ORF; its role is uncertain. With 3 bases removed from V and 1 base from J, the gap between germline ends came to 18 bases. CDR3 length: 17 residues. The CDR3, as DNA: TGCGCCAGCAGTCATCGCCTCCGGGACACCCTCCAAGAGACCCAGTACTTC. Its protein product is CASSHRLRDTLQETQYF.

The rearrangement joins TRBV28 to TRBJ2-2; TRBD1 matches 7 bases. J was trimmed by 5 bases and V by 7 bases; bases with no gene match: 7. The CDR3 runs 14 residues. CDR1 and CDR2 from the germline V gene are MDHEN and SYDVKM. CDR3 amino acids: CASIEGALTGELFF. Written as DNA, the CDR3 is TGTGCCAGCATTGAGGGGGCGTTAACCGGGGAGCTGTTTTTT.

This clonotype was detected once. The chain joins TRBV5-4 to TRBJ2-2, with 7 bases lining up with TRBD1. V lost 6 bases, J lost 3 bases, and 8 bases stayed unmatched. The CDR3 length is 15 residues. The V gene's germline CDR1 is SGHNT and CDR2 YYREEE (reference sequence). The CDR3 bases are TGTGCCAGCACCCCAGGGGGAAGGGACACCGGGGAGCTGTTTTTT. Its translation: CASTPGGRDTGELFF.